This is a list of T cell receptor beta chains from one sample in a study of graft-versus-host responses after intestinal transplantation. Sequenced by immunoSEQ multiplex PCR; TCRdb stores in-frame clones only, minus some. The sample yields some 9,500 clones, 29% seen once. The source material was alloreactive CD8+ T cells from a mixed lymphocyte reaction culture, sampled before intestinal transplant. These receptors were obtained from a human patient who received an intestinal transplant. Each CDR3 is given with its conserved first and last residue. The D gene is left open where the match is weak. Size tells how often a clone was seen (once, few, many) or the class of an expanded clone, and some rows leave it out.

D gene | J gene | clone size | V gene | CDR3 DNA | CDR3 protein
TRBD1 | TRBJ2-7 | medium-sized | TRBV5-1 | TGCGCCAGCAGCTGGGACAGCTACGAGCAGTACTTC | CASSWDSYEQYF
TRBD1 | TRBJ2-7 | . | TRBV6-1 | TGTGCCACAACCGGGACAGTAATCGAGCAGTACTTC | CATTGTVIEQYF
TRBD2 | TRBJ2-7 | few | TRBV6-5 | TGTGCCAGCAGTTACTCGTCTAGCGGGGCCTACGAGCAGTACTTC | CASSYSSSGAYEQYF
TRBD1 | TRBJ2-1 | . | TRBV7-3 | TGTGCCAGCAGCTCAGGAACAGGGGATGAGCAGTTCTTC | CASSSGTGDEQFF
. | TRBJ1-2 | . | TRBV7-8 | TGTGCCAGCAGCTTGTGGGGGGATGGCTACACCTTC | CASSLWGDGYTF
. | TRBJ1-2 | . | TRBV7-9 | TGTGCCAGCAGCATCGGGAGCGCCTATGGCTACACCTTC | CASSIGSAYGYTF
. | TRBJ1-1 | medium-sized | TRBV29-1 | TGCAGCGTGGGGGGGCAGGGGTACACTGAAGCTTTCTTT | CSVGGQGYTEAFF
. | TRBJ2-3 | few | TRBV5-4 | TGTGCCAGCAGCTTTCTCGGGGACACAGATACGCAGTATTTT | CASSFLGDTDTQYF
TRBD1 | TRBJ2-7 | few | TRBV14 | TGTGCCAGCAGCATGGGGACAGGGGCGTACGAGCAGTACTTC | CASSMGTGAYEQYF
. | TRBJ2-7 | few | TRBV19 | TGTGCCAGTAGTATATTAAGCGGCTTCACCTACGAGCAGTACTTC | CASSILSGFTYEQYF
TRBD1 | TRBJ1-3 | . | TRBV27 | TGTGCCAGCAGGAACAGGGGAGGAAACACCATATATTTT | CASRNRGGNTIYF
. | TRBJ1-4 | few | TRBV2 | TGTGCCAGCAGTCGACCAGAGGGGGCTAATGAAAAACTGTTTTTT | CASSRPEGANEKLFF
. | TRBJ2-7 | . | TRBV27 | TGTGCCAGCAGTTTAGGGCAGGGGCCCTACGAGCAGTACTTC | CASSLGQGPYEQYF
TRBD1 | TRBJ2-2 | medium-sized | TRBV25-1 | TGTGCCAGCAGTGAAGGGACAGGGGAAACCGGGGAGCTGTTTTTT | CASSEGTGETGELFF
. | TRBJ2-7 | . | TRBV27 | TGTGCCAGCAGTCCTCCCCCCCTACAGGGACCCTACGAGCAGTACTTC | CASSPPPLQGPYEQYF
. | TRBJ1-5 | medium-sized | TRBV15 | TGTGCCACCAGCAGAGGACTCCAGAATCAGCCCCAGCATTTT | CATSRGLQNQPQHF
. | TRBJ2-1 | . | TRBV5-4 | TGTGCCAGCAGCTCGCACGGGGGGCCTTCCTACAATGAGCAGTTCTTC | CASSSHGGPSYNEQFF
. | TRBJ2-7 | . | TRBV4-1 | TGCGCCAGCAGCCAAGATTTCCCCAGCTACGAGCAGTACTTC | CASSQDFPSYEQYF
. | TRBJ2-2 | . | TRBV29-1 | TGCAGCGTCGTGACTAAGAACACCGGGGAGCTGTTTTTT | CSVVTKNTGELFF
TRBD1 | TRBJ2-7 | . | TRBV6-1 | TGTGCCAGCAGCCCCGGGACAGGGGTAACCTACGAGCAGTACTTC | CASSPGTGVTYEQYF
. | TRBJ1-1 | . | TRBV6-6 | TGTGCCAGCAGTTACGGGGGGGCGGACACTGAAGCTTTCTTT | CASSYGGADTEAFF
. | TRBJ1-2 | medium-sized | TRBV6-5 | TGTGCCAGCAGTTACTCGGAGGCCACTAACTATGGCTACACCTTC | CASSYSEATNYGYTF